These 11 T cell receptor beta chains originate from one sample sequenced in a study of chemoradiotherapy in HPV16-positive cancers (dated by TCRdb to between 2021 and 2024). Library preparation employed the immunoSEQ multiplex PCR assay. As stored in TCRdb, this immuneACCESS dataset retains in-frame rearrangements with V and J assigned. A fraction of the clones does not appear; measured against another copy, unresolved V genes explain less than half of the discrepancy, and the remainder lacks a known reason. In this sample the table shows more than 9,500 clones, around four fifths of which occur a single time. Of the sample, about 2.1% falls within the top ten clones. Sample acquisition took place from a patient who underwent chemoradiotherapy. These receptors were collected from a human donor with HPV-associated anogenital cancer.

This chain uses TRBV4-2 with TRBJ1-2; the D is unclear. The ends were cut back, 0 bases at V and 7 bases at J, with 15 bases in the middle. This CDR3 region has 15 residues. CDR1 is LGHNA, CDR2 YNFKEQ, per germline. CDR3 nucleotides: TGTGCCAGCAGCCAAGATCCCCCAGAGGTGGGTGGCTACACCTTC. It yields the protein CASSQDPPEVGGYTF.

The CDR3 DNA follows: TGTGCCAGCAGTTACCCGGGACAGGGTTCAGATACGCAGTATTTT. Its protein product is CASSYPGQGSDTQYF. The chain uses TRBV6-6 and TRBJ2-3; 9 bases are shared with TRBD1. Germline V gene sequence: CDR1 MNHNY, CDR2 SVGAGI (reference sequence). The CDR3 length is 15 residues. Losses at the gene ends were 2 bases for V and 4 bases for J; bases not matched to a gene: 4.

This chain joins TRBV7-8 and TRBJ2-3; 8 nucleotides align to TRBD1. CDR1 SGHVS and CDR2 FQNEAQ come from the germline V gene. Trimming took 5 bases from V and 3 from J; bases not matched to a gene: 10. CDR3 length equals 16 residues. The CDR3 protein is CASSSWTGSGTDTQYF. The CDR3 DNA sequence: TGTGCCAGCAGCAGCTGGACAGGGAGTGGAACAGATACGCAGTATTTT.

The J gene is TRBJ1-5, the V gene TRBV6-5; D is unclear. V lost 6 bases to trimming and J lost 4 bases, with 10 bases between them. CDR1 MNHEY and CDR2 SVGAGI come from the germline V gene. This CDR3 contains 13 residues. CDR3 loop: CASSLDGNQPQHF. CDR3 bases: TGTGCCAGCAGCCTCGACGGGAATCAGCCCCAGCATTTT.

This clone has only a few counts. The rearrangement uses TRBV4-3 and TRBJ1-1, with 8 bases identical to TRBD1. After removal of 3 bases from V and 2 bases from J, the junction contained 8 bases not matched to a gene. The V gene's germline CDR1 is LGHNA and CDR2 YSLEER. The length of the CDR3 is 16 residues. The CDR3 coding sequence is TGCGCCAGCAGCCAGCAACCACAGGGGGGAAACACTGAAGCTTTCTTT. This codes for CASSQQPQGGNTEAFF.

This rearrangement joins TRBV9 to TRBJ2-1; possibly TRBD1 for D (6 bases). Trimming took 0 bases from V and 3 from J, leaving 10 bases between them. This CDR3 contains 15 residues. CDR1 and CDR2 from the germline V gene are SGDLS and YYNGEE. The DNA of the CDR3 is TGTGCCAGCAGCGTAGCGGGACAAAGCTACAATGAGCAGTTCTTC. It encodes CASSVAGQSYNEQFF.

The V and J genes are TRBV30 and TRBJ1-2; D not certain. The germline V and J ends were trimmed by 0 bases and 4 bases, with 6 bases remaining between them. CDR3 size: 12 residues. Germline CDR1 and CDR2: GTSNPN and SVGIG (reference sequence). CDR3 nucleotides: TGTGCCTGGAGTGTCGTGGCCTATGGCTACACCTTC. As protein: CAWSVVAYGYTF.

The chain has TRBV4-2 and TRBJ1-2; unclear D gene. This CDR3 has 13 amino acids. The germline V and J ends were trimmed by 0 bases and 8 bases, with 10 bases remaining between them. Germline V CDR1 and CDR2: LGHNA, YNFKEQ. This chain's CDR3 is CASSQEMTGGYTF. The DNA for the CDR3 is TGTGCCAGCAGCCAAGAAATGACGGGCGGCTACACCTTC.

The V gene is TRBV19, the J gene TRBJ2-3; D ambiguous. Trimming removed 3 bases at V and 7 bases at J, with 14 bases between. Germline loops: CDR1 LNHDA, CDR2 SQIVND (reference sequence). The CDR3 covers 14 residues. Here the CDR3 DNA reads TGTGCCAGTAGTATCCCCTCCAACCCGAATACGCAGTATTTT. It codes for CASSIPSNPNTQYF.

The CDR3 DNA reads as TGTGCCAGCAGCCAAGTCAGGGACACCGGGGAGCTGTTTTTT. It yields the protein CASSQVRDTGELFF. The V call is TRBV14, the J call TRBJ2-2; possibly TRBD1 for D (5 bases). V shed 1 base and J shed 3 bases, with 6 bases lying between them. Germline V lookup: CDR1 SGHDN, CDR2 FVKESK. The CDR3 sequence is 14 residues long.

This clone was seen only a few times. This sequence joins TRBV6-5 and TRBJ2-7, with D possibly matching TRBD1 (6 bases). The CDR3 sequence is 12 residues long. The germline gives CDR1 MNHEY, CDR2 SVGAGI. The ends were cut back, 2 bases at V and 6 bases at J, with 8 bases in the middle. The CDR3 DNA follows: TGTGCCAGCAGTTACAAACAGGGCGAGCAGTACTTC. Encoded protein: CASSYKQGEQYF.